This TCR beta chain was sequenced in a study of Graves' ophthalmopathy and Graves' hyperthyroidism. Study-wide points: Sensitivity of over 60% and specificity of roughly 72% were achieved by the model that predicted ophthalmopathy progression.

The junction had 3 bases not matched to a gene; V was cut back by 3 bases and J by 7 bases. The CDR3 contains 14 residues. CDR1 SGHRS and CDR2 YFSETQ come from the germline V gene. CDR3 regions of TCR beta were amplified from RNA transcripts. First-round RT-PCR used HTBI primers; second-round multiplex PCR followed. TCRdb itself ran the multiplex PCR reads through MiXCR, one entry per CDR3 protein. This table holds 170,000 or so distinct CDR3 sequences, roughly two fifths found once. This clonotype was picked up many times. Its specificity is not known. This TCR derives from a woman between 40 and 55 years old with Graves' ophthalmopathy. Sequenced material: peripheral blood. The chain combines TRBV5-1 with TRBJ1-5; 11 bases map to TRBD1. Written as DNA, the CDR3 is TGCGCCAGCAGCTCCGGGACAGGGGGACAGCCCCAGCATTTT. Translated, it gives CASSSGTGGQPQHF.